This is a list of T cell receptor beta chains from one sample in a study of early T cells in non-severe SARS-CoV-2 infection. TCRdb redid the calling of the 5' RACE reads with MiXCR, one entry per CDR3 protein. The sample lists under 85,000 distinct CDR3 sequences; roughly 13% were seen once. Source material: whole blood. Source of these receptors: an adult who was a healthcare worker with PCR-confirmed SARS-CoV-2 infection or an uninfected control (not recorded which). Each CDR3 is given with its conserved first and last residue. Fields, in order: V gene, J gene, D gene, clone size, CDR3 DNA, CDR3 protein. The D gene is left open where the match is weak. Not every row has a clone size; where given, it reads once, few, many or a size class.

TRBV9	TRBJ1-2	-	-	TGTGCCAGCAGCACTCAGACAGACGGCTACACCTTC	CASSTQTDGYTF
TRBV10-3	TRBJ1-5	TRBD1	many	TGTGCCATCAGTACGACAGGGGGACGACAGCCCCAGCATTTT	CAISTTGGRQPQHF
TRBV12-3/TRBV12-4	TRBJ2-7	-	few	TGTGCCAGCAGTTACAAGACGGGAAGTCCTTACGAGCAGTACTTC	CASSYKTGSPYEQYF
TRBV19	TRBJ2-3	TRBD1	many	TGTGCCAGTAGTATGGGGACAGGCGGCACAGATACGCAGTATTTT	CASSMGTGGTDTQYF
TRBV12-3/TRBV12-4	TRBJ1-1	-	-	TGTGCCAGCAGTTTGGAGTTGAACACTGAAGCTTTCTTT	CASSLELNTEAFF
TRBV29-1	TRBJ1-2	-	many	TGCAGCGTTCAGAGATCGGCAGGGGGCTACACCTTC	CSVQRSAGGYTF
TRBV4-1	TRBJ2-5	TRBD2	-	TGCGCCAGCAGCCACCAGCGGGGGGCTGAGACCCAGTACTTC	CASSHQRGAETQYF
TRBV27	TRBJ2-1	-	many	TGTGCCAGCAGTTTTGGTCAGGTCGGGAATGAGCAGTTCTTC	CASSFGQVGNEQFF
TRBV29-1	TRBJ1-2	-	few	TGCAGCGTTCCCCGGACGAGGGGCTATGGCTACACCTTC	CSVPRTRGYGYTF
TRBV6-2/TRBV6-3	TRBJ2-1	-	many	TGTGCCAGCACCCCAGGGAGCAGGGCAACTTCTTACAATGAGCAGTTCTTC	CASTPGSRATSYNEQFF
TRBV7-9	TRBJ2-3	-	many	TGTGCCAGCAGCTTGGGGGTCCACACAGATACGCAGTATTTT	CASSLGVHTDTQYF
TRBV7-9	TRBJ2-3	TRBD2	-	TGTGCCAGCAGCCCAGGACTAGTTGCAGATACGCAGTATTTT	CASSPGLVADTQYF